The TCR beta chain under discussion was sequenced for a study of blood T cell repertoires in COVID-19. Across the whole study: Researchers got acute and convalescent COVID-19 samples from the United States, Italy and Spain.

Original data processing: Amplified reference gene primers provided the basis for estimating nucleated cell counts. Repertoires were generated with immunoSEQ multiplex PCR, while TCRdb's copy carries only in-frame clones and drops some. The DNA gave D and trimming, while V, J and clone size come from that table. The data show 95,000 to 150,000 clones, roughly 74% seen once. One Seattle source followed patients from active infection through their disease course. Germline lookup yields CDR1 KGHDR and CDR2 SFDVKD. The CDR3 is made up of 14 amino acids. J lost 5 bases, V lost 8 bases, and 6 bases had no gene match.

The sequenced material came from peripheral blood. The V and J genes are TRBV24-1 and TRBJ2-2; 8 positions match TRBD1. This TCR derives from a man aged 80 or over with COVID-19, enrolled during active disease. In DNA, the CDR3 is TGTGCCACCAATGACAGGGGTCTGACCGGGGAGCTGTTTTTT. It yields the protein CATNDRGLTGELFF.